The rows below give T cell receptor beta chains drawn from one sample of a study of cytomegalovirus exposure and HLA in healthy donors. Sequencing was performed with immunoSEQ multiplex PCR; in TCRdb, only in-frame clones are kept and a portion is missing. The sample includes 150,000 to 200,000 clones, approximately 71% of them seen just once. The specimen sequenced was PBMCs. The receptor set was obtained from a male donor in good health and CMV-seronegative. The CDR3 runs from the conserved cysteine through the conserved F or W. A D gene is named only where the DNA matches it firmly. Clone size is not always given. Where it is, it says once, few, many or a class for expanded clones.

V	size	J	D	CDR3	DNA
TRBV7-6	-	TRBJ2-3	TRBD2	CASSQAGGLSRDTQYF	TGTGCCAGCAGCCAAGCGGGAGGGCTTTCGAGGGATACGCAGTATTTT
TRBV5-4	few	TRBJ2-3	TRBD1	CASSVQGADTQYF	TGTGCCAGCAGCGTACAGGGGGCAGATACGCAGTATTTT
TRBV9	-	TRBJ2-7	-	CASSVGPEAGTYEQYF	TGTGCCAGCAGCGTAGGTCCCGAGGCGGGAACCTACGAGCAGTACTTC
TRBV19	-	TRBJ1-5	TRBD1	CASRQGTGYNQPQHF	TGTGCCAGTAGACAAGGGACAGGGTACAATCAGCCCCAGCATTTT
TRBV7-8	-	TRBJ1-5	-	CASSLGGESNQPQHF	TGTGCCAGCAGCTTAGGGGGGGAAAGCAATCAGCCCCAGCATTTT
TRBV11-2	-	TRBJ1-1	-	CASSLQGPRNTEAFF	TGTGCCAGCAGCTTACAGGGGCCCCGGAACACTGAAGCTTTCTTT
TRBV4-1	-	TRBJ2-5	-	CASSPHRGETQYF	TGCGCCAGTAGCCCGCATCGCGGAGAGACCCAGTACTTC
TRBV6-5	-	TRBJ2-5	TRBD2	CASSYRTSGRGKTQYF	TGTGCCAGCAGTTATAGGACTAGCGGGAGGGGGAAGACCCAGTACTTC
TRBV6-5	-	TRBJ2-5	TRBD2	CASSPGLAGGETQYF	TGTGCCAGCAGTCCGGGACTAGCGGGTGGGGAGACCCAGTACTTC
TRBV7-3	-	TRBJ1-6	-	CASSSGQSVSPLHF	TGTGCCAGCAGCTCTGGACAGTCCGTCTCACCCCTCCACTTT
TRBV29-1	few	TRBJ2-1	TRBD2	CSVPERGVYNEQFF	TGCAGCGTCCCAGAGCGGGGAGTCTACAATGAGCAGTTCTTC
TRBV19	few	TRBJ1-1	-	CASSIGVTEAFF	TGTGCCAGTAGTATCGGGGTTACTGAAGCTTTCTTT
TRBV27	-	TRBJ2-1	TRBD2	CASSLGGIPYNEQFF	TGTGCCAGCAGTTTGGGAGGGATCCCCTACAATGAGCAGTTCTTC
TRBV11-2	-	TRBJ2-2	TRBD1	CASSLGDRINTGELFF	TGTGCCAGCAGCTTAGGGGACAGGATAAACACCGGGGAGCTGTTTTTT
TRBV6-1	-	TRBJ2-3	TRBD1	CASSGDSPQGYF	TGTGCCAGCAGTGGGGACAGCCCTCAGGGGTATTTT
TRBV30	-	TRBJ1-5	-	CAWSVTGQQPQHF	TGTGCCTGGAGTGTTACAGGGCAACAGCCCCAGCATTTT
TRBV5-4	-	TRBJ1-4	TRBD1	CASSLGTGGIEKLFF	TGTGCCAGCAGCTTGGGGACAGGGGGCATTGAAAAACTGTTTTTT
TRBV18	-	TRBJ2-7	-	CASSPTSSYEQYF	TGTGCCAGCTCCCCCACTAGCTCCTACGAGCAGTACTTC
TRBV7-9	-	TRBJ2-7	-	CSSSLGGGHFYEQYF	TGTTCCAGCAGCTTAGGGGGGGGACACTTCTACGAGCAGTACTTC
TRBV4-1	-	TRBJ2-1	TRBD2	CASSQRSTSASDEQFF	TGCGCCAGCAGCCAACGAAGTACTAGCGCCAGCGATGAGCAGTTCTTC
TRBV9	-	TRBJ2-5	TRBD1	CASSLGTGQETQYF	TGTGCCAGCAGCCTCGGGACAGGGCAAGAGACCCAGTACTTC
TRBV9	few	TRBJ2-7	-	CASSVVVGFSVEETSYSYEQYF	TGTGCCAGCAGCGTAGTCGTGGGCTTCTCGGTCGAAGAAACCTCCTACTCCTACGAGCAGTACTTC
TRBV10-3	-	TRBJ1-3	-	CAISAQTGNTIYF	TGTGCCATCAGTGCGCAGACAGGAAACACCATATATTTT
TRBV2	-	TRBJ2-3	TRBD2	CAGPLAGDGSGTDTQYF	TGTGCCGGGCCACTAGCGGGAGATGGGTCGGGCACAGATACGCAGTATTTT